This T cell receptor beta chain comes out of a study of blood T cell repertoires in COVID-19. Study overall: The United States, Italy and Spain were the sources of the acute and convalescent COVID-19 samples. The analysed material was cDNA or gDNA that came from T cells, B-cell-depleted T cells, or PBMCs.

The CDR3 contains 18 residues. Germline trimming cut 0 bases from V and 2 bases from J; bases unmatched to any gene: 12. Germline values: CDR1 SGDLS, CDR2 YYNGEE. Patients in Seattle were enrolled during active infection, then followed longitudinally. In the original workflow: Researchers report that nucleated cell counts were estimated from reference gene primer amplification. Libraries were prepared by immunoSEQ multiplex PCR; TCRdb keeps only in-frame clonotypes and omits some of them. V, J and clone size are those of that table, while D and trimming were read from the DNA. The sample has 250,000 to 350,000 clones, 84% seen once.

The source of this sequence is a person aged 65 to 85 with COVID-19, enrolled during active disease. The sequenced sample was peripheral blood. The rearrangement joins TRBV9 to TRBJ2-3; 7 nucleotides align to TRBD2. The CDR3 sequence: CASSVGAGGGRNTDTQYF. CDR3 coding DNA: TGTGCCAGCAGCGTAGGGGCTGGCGGGGGTAGAAACACAGATACGCAGTATTTT.